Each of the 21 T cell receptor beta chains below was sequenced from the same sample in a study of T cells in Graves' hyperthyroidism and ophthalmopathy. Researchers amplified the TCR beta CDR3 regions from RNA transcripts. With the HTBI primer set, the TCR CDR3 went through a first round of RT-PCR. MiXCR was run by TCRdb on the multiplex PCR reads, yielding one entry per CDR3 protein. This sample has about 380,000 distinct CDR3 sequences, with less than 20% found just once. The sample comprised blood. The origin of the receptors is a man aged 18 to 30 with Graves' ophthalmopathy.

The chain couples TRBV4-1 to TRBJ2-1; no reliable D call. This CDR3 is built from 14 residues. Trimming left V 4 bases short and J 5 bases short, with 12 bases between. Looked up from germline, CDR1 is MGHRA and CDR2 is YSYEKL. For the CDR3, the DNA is TGCGCCAGCAGCCTTGTCAGGTCGGACAATGAGCAGTTCTTC. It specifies CASSLVRSDNEQFF.

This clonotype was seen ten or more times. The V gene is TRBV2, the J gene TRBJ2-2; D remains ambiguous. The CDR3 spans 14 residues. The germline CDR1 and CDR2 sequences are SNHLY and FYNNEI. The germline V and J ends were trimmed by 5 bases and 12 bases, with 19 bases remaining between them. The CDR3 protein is CASSQITPVKKLFF. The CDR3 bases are TGTGCCAGCAGTCAGATAACACCGGTAAAAAAGCTGTTTTTT.

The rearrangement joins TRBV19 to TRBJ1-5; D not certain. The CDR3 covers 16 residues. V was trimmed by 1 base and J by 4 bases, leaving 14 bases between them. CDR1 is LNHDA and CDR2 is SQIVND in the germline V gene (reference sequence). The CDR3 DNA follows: TGTGCCAGTAGTATAGGCGCCAGGACTATTAATCAGCCCCAGCATTTT. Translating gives CASSIGARTINQPQHF.

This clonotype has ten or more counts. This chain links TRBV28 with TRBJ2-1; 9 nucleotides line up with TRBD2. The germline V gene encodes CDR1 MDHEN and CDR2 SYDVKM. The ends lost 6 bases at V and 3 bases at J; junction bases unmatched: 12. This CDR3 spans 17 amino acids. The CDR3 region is CASRGTVRGGLYNEQFF. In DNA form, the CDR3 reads TGTGCCAGCAGGGGAACCGTGCGGGGGGGCCTCTACAATGAGCAGTTCTTC.

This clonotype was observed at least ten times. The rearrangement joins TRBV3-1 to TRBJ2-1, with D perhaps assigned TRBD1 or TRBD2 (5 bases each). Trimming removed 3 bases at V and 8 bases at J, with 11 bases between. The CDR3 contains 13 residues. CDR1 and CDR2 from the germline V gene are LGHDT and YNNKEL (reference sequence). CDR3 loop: CASSQGPRDEQFF. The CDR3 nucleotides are TGTGCCAGCAGCCAGGGACCCCGGGATGAGCAGTTCTTC.

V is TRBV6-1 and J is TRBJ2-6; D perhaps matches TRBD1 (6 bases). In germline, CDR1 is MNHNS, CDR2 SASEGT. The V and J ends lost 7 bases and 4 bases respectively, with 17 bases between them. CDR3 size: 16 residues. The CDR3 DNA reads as TGTGCCAGCACAACTCAGGGGTCCTTCGGGGCCAACGTCCTGACTTTC. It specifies CASTTQGSFGANVLTF.

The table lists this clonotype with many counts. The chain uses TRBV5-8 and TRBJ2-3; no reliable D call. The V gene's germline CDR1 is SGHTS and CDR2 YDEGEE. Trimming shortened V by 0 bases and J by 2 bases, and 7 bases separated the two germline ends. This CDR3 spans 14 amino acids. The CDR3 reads CASSLEAYTDTQYF. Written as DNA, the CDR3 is TGTGCCAGCAGCTTGGAGGCCTACACAGATACGCAGTATTTT.

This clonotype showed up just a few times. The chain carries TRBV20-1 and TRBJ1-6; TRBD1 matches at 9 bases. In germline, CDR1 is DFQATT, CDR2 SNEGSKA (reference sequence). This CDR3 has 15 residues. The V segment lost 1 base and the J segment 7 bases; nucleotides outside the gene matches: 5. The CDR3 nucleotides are TGCAGTGCTAGAGCAACTGGACAGGGGAATTCACCCCTCCACTTT. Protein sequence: CSARATGQGNSPLHF.

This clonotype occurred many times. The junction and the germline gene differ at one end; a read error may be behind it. The CDR3 coding sequence is TGTGCCAGCAGCATAGCGGGAATTACTAGCACAGATACGCAGTATTTT. This codes for CASSIAGITSTDTQYF. This chain joins TRBV7-8 and TRBJ2-3; 8 nucleotides line up with TRBD2. Germline CDR1 and CDR2: SGHVS and FQNEAQ. The CDR3 totals 16 residues.

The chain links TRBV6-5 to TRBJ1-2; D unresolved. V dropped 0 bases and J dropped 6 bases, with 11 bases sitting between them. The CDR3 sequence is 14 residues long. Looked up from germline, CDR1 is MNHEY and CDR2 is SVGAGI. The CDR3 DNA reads TGTGCCAGCAGTTACTCGTTAAGCTGGGATGGCTACACCTTC. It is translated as CASSYSLSWDGYTF.

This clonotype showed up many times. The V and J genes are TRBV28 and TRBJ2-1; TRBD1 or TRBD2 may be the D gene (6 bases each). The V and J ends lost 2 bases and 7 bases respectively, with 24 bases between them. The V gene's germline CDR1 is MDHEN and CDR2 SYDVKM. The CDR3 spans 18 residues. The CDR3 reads CASSLVSGYGGRGNEQFF. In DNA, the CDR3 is TGTGCCAGCAGTTTAGTGTCCGGTTATGGGGGGCGGGGTAATGAGCAGTTCTTC.

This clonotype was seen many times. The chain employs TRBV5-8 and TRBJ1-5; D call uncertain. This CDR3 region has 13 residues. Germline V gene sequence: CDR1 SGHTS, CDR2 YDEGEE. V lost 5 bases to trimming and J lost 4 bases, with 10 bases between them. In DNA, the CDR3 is TGTGCCAGCAGGTTCAAAGGGAATCAGCCCCAGCATTTT. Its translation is CASRFKGNQPQHF. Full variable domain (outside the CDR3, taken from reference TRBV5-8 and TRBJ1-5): EAGVTQSPTHLIKTRGQQATLRCSPISGHTSVYWYQQALGLGLQFLLWYDEGEERNRGNFPPRFSGRQFPNYSSELNVNALELEDSALYLCASRFKGNQPQHFGDGTRLSIL.

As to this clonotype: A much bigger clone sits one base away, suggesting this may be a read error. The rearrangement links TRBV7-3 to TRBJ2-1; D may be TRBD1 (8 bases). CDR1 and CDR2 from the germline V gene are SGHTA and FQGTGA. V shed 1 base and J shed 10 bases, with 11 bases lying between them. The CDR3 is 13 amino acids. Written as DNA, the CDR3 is TGTGCCAGCAGCTTAAACAGGGGGGGAGAGCAGTTCTTC. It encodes CASSLNRGGEQFF.

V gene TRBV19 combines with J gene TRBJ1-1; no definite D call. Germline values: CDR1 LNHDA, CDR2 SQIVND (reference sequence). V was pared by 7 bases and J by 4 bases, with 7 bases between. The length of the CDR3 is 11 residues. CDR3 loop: CASIRSTEAFF. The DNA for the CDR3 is TGTGCCAGTATCAGGAGCACTGAAGCTTTCTTT. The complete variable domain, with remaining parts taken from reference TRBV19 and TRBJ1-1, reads DGGITQSPKYLFRKEGQNVTLSCEQNLNHDAMYWYRQDPGQGLRLIYYSQIVNDFQKGDIAEGYSVSREKKESFPLTVTSAQKNPTAFYLCASIRSTEAFFGQGTRLTVV.

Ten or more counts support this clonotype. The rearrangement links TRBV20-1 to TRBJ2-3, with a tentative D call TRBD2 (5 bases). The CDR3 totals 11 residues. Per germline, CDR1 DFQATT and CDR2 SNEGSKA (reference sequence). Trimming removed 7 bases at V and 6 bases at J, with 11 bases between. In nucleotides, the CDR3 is TGCAGTGGGTCGGGGTCGGATACGCAGTATTTT. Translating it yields CSGSGSDTQYF.

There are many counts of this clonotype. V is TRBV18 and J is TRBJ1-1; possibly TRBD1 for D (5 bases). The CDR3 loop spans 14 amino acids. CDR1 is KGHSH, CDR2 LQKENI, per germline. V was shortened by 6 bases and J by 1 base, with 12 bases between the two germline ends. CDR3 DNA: TGTGCCAGCTCCCCCCGGGACGCGAACACTGAAGCTTTCTTT. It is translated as CASSPRDANTEAFF.

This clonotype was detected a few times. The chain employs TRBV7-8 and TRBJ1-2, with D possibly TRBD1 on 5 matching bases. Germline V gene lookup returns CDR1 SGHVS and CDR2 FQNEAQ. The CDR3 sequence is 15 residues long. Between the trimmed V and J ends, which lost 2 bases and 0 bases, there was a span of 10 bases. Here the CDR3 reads CASSLLRDPNYGYTF. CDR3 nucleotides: TGTGCCAGCAGCTTACTGCGGGACCCTAACTATGGCTACACCTTC. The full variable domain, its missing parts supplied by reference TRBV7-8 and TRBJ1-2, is GAGVSQSPRYKVAKRGQDVALRCDPISGHVSLFWYQQALGQGPEFLTYFQNEAQLDKSGLPSDRFFAERPEGSVSTLKIQRTQQEDSAVYLCASSLLRDPNYGYTFGSGTRLTVV.

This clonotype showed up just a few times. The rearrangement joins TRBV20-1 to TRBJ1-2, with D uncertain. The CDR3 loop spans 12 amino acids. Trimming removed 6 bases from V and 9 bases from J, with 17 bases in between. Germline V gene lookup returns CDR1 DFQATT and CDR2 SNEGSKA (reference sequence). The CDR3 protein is CSATPGSGSYTF. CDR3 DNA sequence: TGCAGTGCAACACCGGGGTCTGGGAGCTACACCTTC.

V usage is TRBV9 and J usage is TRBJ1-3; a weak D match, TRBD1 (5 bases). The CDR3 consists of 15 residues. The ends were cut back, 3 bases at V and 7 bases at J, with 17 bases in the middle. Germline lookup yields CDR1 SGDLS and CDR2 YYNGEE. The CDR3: CASSEAVGPLNTIYF. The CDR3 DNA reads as TGTGCCAGCAGCGAGGCGGTGGGACCCTTGAACACCATATATTTT.

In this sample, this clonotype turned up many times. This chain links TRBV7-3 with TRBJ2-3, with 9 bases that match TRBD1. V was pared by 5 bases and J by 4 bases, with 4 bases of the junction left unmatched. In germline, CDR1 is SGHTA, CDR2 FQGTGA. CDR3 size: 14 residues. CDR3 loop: CASSPGQGPDTQYF. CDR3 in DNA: TGTGCCAGCAGCCCTGGACAGGGGCCAGATACGCAGTATTTT.

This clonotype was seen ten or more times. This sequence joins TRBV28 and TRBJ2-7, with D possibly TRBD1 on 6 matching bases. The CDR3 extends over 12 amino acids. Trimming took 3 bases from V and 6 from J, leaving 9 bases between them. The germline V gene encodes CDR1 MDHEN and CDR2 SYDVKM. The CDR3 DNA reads TGTGCCAGCAGTTTTTCCAGGGGCGAGCAGTACTTC. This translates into CASSFSRGEQYF.